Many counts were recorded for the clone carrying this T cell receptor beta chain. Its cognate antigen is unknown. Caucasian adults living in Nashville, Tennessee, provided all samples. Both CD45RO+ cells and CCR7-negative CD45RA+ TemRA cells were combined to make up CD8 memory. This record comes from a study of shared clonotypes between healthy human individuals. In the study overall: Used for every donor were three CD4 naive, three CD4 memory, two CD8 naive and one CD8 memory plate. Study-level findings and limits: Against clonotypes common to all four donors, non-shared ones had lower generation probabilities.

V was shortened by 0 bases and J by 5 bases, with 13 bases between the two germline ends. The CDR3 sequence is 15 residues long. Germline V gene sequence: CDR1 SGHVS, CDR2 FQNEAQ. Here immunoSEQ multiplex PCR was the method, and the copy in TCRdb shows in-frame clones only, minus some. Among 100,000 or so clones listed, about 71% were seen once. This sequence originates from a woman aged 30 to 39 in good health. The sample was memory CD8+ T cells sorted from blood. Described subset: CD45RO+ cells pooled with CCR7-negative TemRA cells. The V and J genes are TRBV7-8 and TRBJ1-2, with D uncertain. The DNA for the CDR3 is TGTGCCAGCAGCTTAGCTTCCAGTCCGATATATGGCTACACCTTC. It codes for CASSLASSPIYGYTF.